Listed here are 25 T cell receptor beta chains from one sample, sequenced in a study of early T cells in non-severe SARS-CoV-2 infection. TCRdb independently ran MiXCR on the 5' RACE reads; one entry per CDR3 protein. In the table there are over 95,000 distinct CDR3 sequences, around 16% of which are singletons. The specimen was whole blood. The origin of the receptors is an adult who was a healthcare worker with PCR-confirmed SARS-CoV-2 infection or an uninfected control (not recorded which).

The chain couples TRBV11-2 to TRBJ1-6; the D is unclear. This CDR3 is 17 amino acids long. Trimming took 4 bases from V and 3 from J, leaving 16 bases between them. CDR1 and CDR2 (germline): SGHAT, FQNNGV. CDR3 protein: CASSSPVTRGYNSPLHF. CDR3 DNA: TGTGCCAGCAGCTCCCCAGTGACCCGCGGCTATAATTCACCCCTCCACTTT. The entire variable domain, with the rest obtained from reference TRBV11-2 and TRBJ1-6, is as follows: EAGVAQSPRYKIIEKRQSVAFWCNPISGHATLYWYQQILGQGPKLLIQFQNNGVVDDSQLPKDRFSAERLKGVDSTLKIQPAKLEDSAVYLCASSSPVTRGYNSPLHFGNGTRLTVT.

The chain joins TRBV5-1 to TRBJ2-1; D is possibly TRBD1 (6 bases). CDR3 length equals 16 residues. In germline, CDR1 is SGHRS, CDR2 YFSETQ. The V end was cut by 0 bases, the J end by 5 bases, with 15 bases between. CDR3 DNA: TGCGCCAGCAGCTTGGTTTTCCGTGCAGGGGACAATGAGCAGTTCTTC. Its translation: CASSLVFRAGDNEQFF.

This sequence joins TRBV5-6 and TRBJ2-7, with TRBD1 matching 7 bases. Germline V gene lookup returns CDR1 SGHDT and CDR2 YYEEEE. CDR3 length equals 14 residues. V was clipped by 1 base and J by 4 bases; unmatched bases: 5. CDR3 DNA: TGTGCCAGCAGCTTGACAGGACAGGTATACGAGCAGTACTTC. Encoded protein: CASSLTGQVYEQYF.

This clonotype was observed a few times. The V and J genes are TRBV11-2 and TRBJ2-1, with D possibly matching TRBD1 (6 bases). The CDR3 is 12 residues long. From germline, CDR1 is SGHAT and CDR2 FQNNGV. The ends were cut back, 4 bases at V and 8 bases at J, with 9 bases in the middle. The DNA of the CDR3 is TGTGCCAGCAGCTACAGGGATCATGAGCAGTTCTTC. Protein: CASSYRDHEQFF.

In its sample, this clonotype was seen a few times. The J gene is TRBJ1-1, the V gene TRBV30, with TRBD1 identical over 8 bases. Germline CDR1 GTSNPN, CDR2 SVGIG (reference sequence). The CDR3 has 13 amino acids. Trimming took 1 base from V and 5 from J; bases not matched to a gene: 3. The CDR3 DNA reads as TGTGCCTGGAGTGCAGGGGGCGATACTGAAGCTTTCTTT. Protein: CAWSAGGDTEAFF.

The table lists this clonotype with a few counts. The rearrangement uses TRBV7-2 and TRBJ2-7, with TRBD2 identical over 7 bases. V shed 5 bases, J shed 6 bases, and the junction held 13 bases outside the gene matches. CDR1 and CDR2 (germline): SGHTA, FQGNSA. The CDR3 extends over 15 amino acids. The CDR3 nucleotides read TGTGCCAGCAGCCCTAGGACTAGTTCATCGGTCGAGCAGTACTTC. Residues: CASSPRTSSSVEQYF. The entire variable domain, with the rest obtained from reference TRBV7-2 and TRBJ2-7, is as follows: GAGVSQSPSNKVTEKGKDVELRCDPISGHTALYWYRQSLGQGLEFLIYFQGNSAPDKSGLPSDRFSAERTGGSVSTLTIQRTQQEDSAVYLCASSPRTSSSVEQYFGPGTRLTVT.

This clonotype appeared a few times. The CDR3 DNA is TGTGCCAGCAGCGTAGACCCCGGATCCTATAATTCACCCCTCCACTTT. Translated, it gives CASSVDPGSYNSPLHF. The chain links TRBV9 to TRBJ1-6; unclear D gene. There are 16 residues in the CDR3. Germline V CDR1 and CDR2: SGDLS, YYNGEE. Trimming cost V 0 bases and J 1 base, with 8 bases left between them.

This clonotype has only a few counts. V is TRBV3-1 and J is TRBJ2-7, with D unclear. The CDR3 has 13 amino acids. V gave up 2 bases and J gave up 3 bases, with 8 bases separating them. The germline V gene encodes CDR1 LGHDT and CDR2 YNNKEL (reference sequence). CDR3 nucleotide sequence: TGTGCCAGCAGCCAAAGGGCAGTCTACGAGCAGTACTTC. Amino acid sequence: CASSQRAVYEQYF.

This clonotype was detected a few times. The chain joins TRBV10-3 to TRBJ2-7; 9 positions match TRBD2. CDR1 ENHRY and CDR2 SYGVKD come from the germline V gene. Trimming removed 1 base from V and 7 bases from J; junction bases left unmatched: 8. The CDR3 is 15 amino acids. CDR3 amino acids: CAISELSSGSSEQYF. CDR3 bases: TGTGCCATCAGTGAGTTGAGTAGCGGGAGCAGTGAGCAGTACTTC.

This chain links TRBV28 with TRBJ2-7; 9 bases are a match to TRBD2. V lost 6 bases to trimming and J lost 2 bases; unmatched junction nucleotides: 14. Germline V gene lookup returns CDR1 MDHEN and CDR2 SYDVKM. The CDR3 length is 17 residues. For the CDR3, the DNA is TGTGCCAGCAGGCGCCCCGGGATAGCGGGAGTGGCCTACGAGCAGTACTTC. Translated: CASRRPGIAGVAYEQYF.

A remark on this clonotype: Germline and junction disagree at one end, which may indicate a read error. V gene TRBV20-1 combines with J gene TRBJ2-1; 11 bases line up with TRBD2. This CDR3 comprises 20 residues. In germline, CDR1 is DFQATT, CDR2 SNEGSKA (reference sequence). DNA for the CDR3: TGCAGTGCTCGAGTATTAGCCAAGACTAGCGGGGTACGATCCTACAATAAGCAGTTCTTC. This gives the protein CSARVLAKTSGVRSYNKQFF.

This clonotype was found many times. The chain has TRBV6-5 and TRBJ1-2; D is undetermined. Germline-derived CDR1 and CDR2 are MNHEY and SVGAGI. Trimming shortened V by 7 bases and J by 6 bases, and 21 bases separated the two germline ends. The CDR3 has 15 residues. CDR3 sequence (DNA): TGTGCCAGCACCTCCGCGGCAGCCGGGAGCAATGGCTACACCTTC. It is translated as CASTSAAAGSNGYTF.

In its sample, this clonotype was seen many times. The rearrangement joins TRBV29-1 to TRBJ2-3; TRBD2 aligns across 8 bases. J was trimmed by 4 bases and V by 8 bases; bases with no gene match: 2. Germline V gives CDR1 SQVTM, CDR2 ANQGSEA. The CDR3 consists of 11 residues. CDR3 DNA: TGCAGCTCGGGACTAGCAGATACGCAGTATTTT. This sequence encodes CSSGLADTQYF.

There are a few counts of this clonotype. The DNA of the CDR3 is TGCGCCAGCAGCCAAGCCACAGGGACTATGACCTACGAGCAGTACTTC. Its translation: CASSQATGTMTYEQYF. The chain joins TRBV4-3 to TRBJ2-7; D possibly corresponds to TRBD2 (7 bases). The V gene lost 1 base and the J gene lost 2 bases, with 15 bases spanning the gap. CDR1 LGHNA and CDR2 YSLEER come from the germline V gene. This CDR3 has 16 residues.

Concerning this clonotype: At one boundary the junction diverges from the germline segment, which might be a read error. The chain carries TRBV24-1 and TRBJ1-1; tentatively, D is TRBD1 (5 bases). CDR3 length: 15 residues. Germline V gene sequence: CDR1 KGHDR, CDR2 SFDVKD. CDR3 residues: CATGDPRRGDTEAFF. In nucleotides, the CDR3 is TGTGCCACCGGTGACCCCCGGCGAGGGGACACTGAAGCTTTCTTT.

This clonotype has only a few counts. The V gene is TRBV20-1, the J gene TRBJ2-7; 12 positions agree with TRBD2. This CDR3 spans 15 amino acids. V gave up 0 bases and J gave up 4 bases; unmatched junction bases: 4. Germline V lookup: CDR1 DFQATT, CDR2 SNEGSKA (reference sequence). For the CDR3, the DNA is TGCAGTGCTAGAGATCCTAGCGGGAGGGTGTACGAGCAGTACTTC. The encoded protein is CSARDPSGRVYEQYF.

As concerns this clonotype: A much bigger clone sits one base away, suggesting this may be a read error. This likely comes from a read error, as the CDR3 has no conserved phenylalanine or tryptophan at its end. This chain joins TRBV20-1 and TRBJ1-2; possibly TRBD1 for D (5 bases). Germline V gene sequence: CDR1 DFQATT, CDR2 SNEGSKA (reference sequence). This CDR3 spans 14 amino acids. Trimming removed 6 bases at V and 8 bases at J, with 22 bases between. This chain's CDR3 is CSALRLGSHRGYTL. The CDR3 coding sequence is TGCAGTGCGCTACGATTGGGATCTCACAGGGGCTACACCCTC.

The CDR3 DNA reads TGTGCCAGCAGTTTATTCACAGGGCAAGCCAAAAACATTCAGTACTTC. Protein product: CASSLFTGQAKNIQYF. The chain employs TRBV28 and TRBJ2-4; possibly TRBD1 for D (6 bases). Germline loops: CDR1 MDHEN, CDR2 SYDVKM. Trimming cost V 1 base and J 0 bases, with 10 bases left between them. The CDR3 has 16 residues. The full variable domain, with the rest looked up from reference TRBV28 and TRBJ2-4, is DVKVTQSSRYLVKRTGEKVFLECVQDMDHENMFWYRQDPGLGLRLIYFSYDVKMKEKGDIPEGYSVSREKKERFSLILESASTNQTSMYLCASSLFTGQAKNIQYFGAGTRLSVL.

V gene TRBV27 combines with J gene TRBJ2-2, with D hard to call. The CDR3 sequence is 15 residues long. The V gene's germline CDR1 is MNHEY and CDR2 SMNVEV (reference sequence). V was clipped by 0 bases and J by 2 bases, with 7 bases between them. CDR3 coding DNA: TGTGCCAGCAGTTTATCCGCCCTAAACACCGGGGAGCTGTTTTTT. It codes for CASSLSALNTGELFF.

CDR3 region: CASRPGQGNSPLHF. CDR3 sequence (DNA): TGTGCCAGCAGACCGGGACAGGGTAATTCACCCCTCCACTTT. V usage is TRBV27 and J usage is TRBJ1-6; 9 bases map to TRBD1. The CDR3 covers 14 residues. V was pared by 6 bases and J by 6 bases, with 3 bases of the junction left unmatched. In germline, CDR1 is MNHEY, CDR2 SMNVEV (reference sequence).

CDR3 in DNA: TGCGCCAGCAGCTCGGGACCGGGGGCCTACGAGCAGTACTTC. Translation gives CASSSGPGAYEQYF. The chain employs TRBV5-1 and TRBJ2-7; D may be TRBD2 (6 bases). Trimming pared 3 bases from V and 2 bases from J, leaving 12 bases between. The germline V gene encodes CDR1 SGHRS and CDR2 YFSETQ. This CDR3 contains 14 residues.

The gene calls are TRBV27 and TRBJ2-3, with 10 bases that match TRBD2. The germline gives CDR1 MNHEY, CDR2 SMNVEV (reference sequence). V shed 10 bases, J shed 1 base, and the junction held 8 bases outside the gene matches. The CDR3 totals 15 residues. DNA of the CDR3: TGTGCCACCACCCCCGGGACTAGCGGCACAGATACGCAGTATTTT. Amino acid sequence: CATTPGTSGTDTQYF.

In its sample, this clonotype was seen a few times. The chain recombines TRBV6-5 with TRBJ1-2; tentative D call: TRBD1 (5 bases). V lost 6 bases, J lost 0 bases, and 20 bases lay in between. This CDR3 is 17 amino acids long. Germline V gives CDR1 MNHEY, CDR2 SVGAGI. In nucleotides, the CDR3 is TGTGCCAGCAGCGGGCTTAGGGGACCGACCTCTAACTATGGCTACACCTTC. This codes for CASSGLRGPTSNYGYTF.

The chain is built from TRBV7-8 and TRBJ2-2, with D unclear. CDR1 and CDR2 from the germline V gene are SGHVS and FQNEAQ. The CDR3 sequence is 14 residues long. Trimming stripped 3 bases from V and 7 bases from J, with 12 bases between. Written as DNA, the CDR3 is TGTGCCAGCAGCTTGGATAGGGTTGTCGGGGAGCTGTTTTTT. Protein product: CASSLDRVVGELFF.

This clonotype has only a few counts. This chain joins TRBV2 and TRBJ2-7, with D unresolved. The CDR3 runs 16 residues. V was pared by 2 bases and J by 4 bases, with 18 bases between. Germline V gene lookup returns CDR1 SNHLY and CDR2 FYNNEI. CDR3 in amino acids: CASSETTPRMGYEQYF. The CDR3 region has the DNA TGTGCCAGCAGTGAAACTACCCCAAGGATGGGATACGAGCAGTACTTC.